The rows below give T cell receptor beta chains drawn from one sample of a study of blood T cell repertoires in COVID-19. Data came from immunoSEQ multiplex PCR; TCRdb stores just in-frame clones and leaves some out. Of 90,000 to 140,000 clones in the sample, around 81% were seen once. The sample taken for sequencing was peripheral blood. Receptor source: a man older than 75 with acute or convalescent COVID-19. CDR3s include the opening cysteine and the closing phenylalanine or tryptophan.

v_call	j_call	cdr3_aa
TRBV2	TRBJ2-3	CASSDRADTQYF
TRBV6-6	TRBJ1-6	CASSWRNSPLHF
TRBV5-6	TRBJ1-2	CASSLGVQGHTF
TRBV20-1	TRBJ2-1	CSARQGHEQFF
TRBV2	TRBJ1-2	CASNLQGPGNYGYTF
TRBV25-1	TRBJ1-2	CASSELSTGDTNYGYTF
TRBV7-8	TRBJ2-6	CASSLLLSSGANVLTF
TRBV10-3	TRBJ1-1	CAISERQYTEAFF
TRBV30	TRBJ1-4	CAWSTNRGFGEKLFF
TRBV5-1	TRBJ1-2	CASSLTGTTGYTF
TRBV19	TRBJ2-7	CASSMSGRGEGEQYF
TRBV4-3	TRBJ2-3	CASSQLPTSGVQNF
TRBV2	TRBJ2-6	CASSEGGRSGANVLTF
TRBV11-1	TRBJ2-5	CASSPKGQPQETQYF
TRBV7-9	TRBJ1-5	CASSLEGKGSNQPQHF
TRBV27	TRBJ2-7	CASRVRGLGAYEQYF
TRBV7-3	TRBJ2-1	CASSLGTSGSGEQFF
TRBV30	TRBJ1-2	CAWTQGNYGYTF
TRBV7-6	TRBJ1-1	CASSLSEVTDTFF
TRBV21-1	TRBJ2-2	CASSKLTTGGPGELFF
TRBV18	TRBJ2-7	CASSPSLGHYEQYF
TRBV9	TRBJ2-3	CASSLGTSGTDTQYF
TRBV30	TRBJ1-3	CAWSVALGNTIYF
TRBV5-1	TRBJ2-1	CASSLRPGGADEQFF